Each of the 24 T cell receptor beta chains below was sequenced from the same sample in a study of shared clonotypes between healthy human individuals. CD45RO-negative cells were positively selected for CCR7, leaving out terminally differentiated effector memory CD45RA+ cells. Here immunoSEQ multiplex PCR was the method, and the copy in TCRdb shows in-frame clones only, minus some. The data show about 2.1 million clones, about 92% seen once. The sequencing input was naive CD8+ T cells from PBMCs. Every receptor here comes from a man aged 18-30 years in good health. Some clones in this sample may be carry-over from other donors' samples.

The chain employs TRBV28 and TRBJ1-5; 7 nucleotides align to TRBD1. Trimming removed 4 bases from V and 7 bases from J; junction bases left unmatched: 7. Germline CDR1 and CDR2: MDHEN and SYDVKM. The CDR3 consists of 14 residues. The CDR3 protein is CASSSGQAAQPQHF. Written as DNA, the CDR3 is TGTGCCAGCAGTTCCGGACAGGCAGCCCAGCCCCAGCATTTT.

The chain has TRBV7-9 and TRBJ2-7; TRBD2 matches at 7 bases. Per germline, CDR1 SEHNR and CDR2 FQNEAQ (reference sequence). V lost 1 base, J lost 3 bases, and 9 bases stayed unmatched. This CDR3 has 16 residues. CDR3 in DNA: TGTGCCAGCAGCTTAGGGGCCGGACTAGGGTTCTACGAGCAGTACTTC. Residues: CASSLGAGLGFYEQYF.

This clone has only one observation. This chain connects TRBV27 to TRBJ2-7; either TRBD1 or TRBD2 may fit D (6 bases each). V dropped 5 bases and J dropped 3 bases, with 11 bases sitting between them. The V gene's germline CDR1 is MNHEY and CDR2 SMNVEV (reference sequence). The CDR3 consists of 13 residues. In DNA, the CDR3 is TGTGCCAGCAGTGGGGGGCCCGACTACGAGCAGTACTTC. Translating gives CASSGGPDYEQYF.

The chain has TRBV19 and TRBJ2-1, with D perhaps matching TRBD2 (5 bases). This CDR3 has 14 residues. CDR1 and CDR2 from the germline V gene are LNHDA and SQIVND (reference sequence). V dropped 4 bases and J dropped 3 bases, with 10 bases sitting between them. This CDR3 is CASSSGDYYNEQFF. The DNA for the CDR3 is TGTGCCAGTAGTAGCGGAGACTACTACAATGAGCAGTTCTTC.

J is TRBJ1-5 and V is TRBV28; D is undetermined. Trimming took 1 base from V and 6 from J, leaving 10 bases between them. The germline V gene encodes CDR1 MDHEN and CDR2 SYDVKM. The CDR3 is 14 amino acids. CDR3: CASSLFPGSQPQHF. Here the CDR3 DNA reads TGTGCCAGCAGTTTATTTCCAGGAAGTCAGCCCCAGCATTTT.

V gene TRBV7-6 combines with J gene TRBJ1-2; the D is unclear. Germline CDR1 is SGHVS and CDR2 is FNYEAQ. The CDR3 spans 16 residues. V lost 0 bases and J lost 5, with 16 bases in between. CDR3 sequence (DNA): TGTGCCAGCAGCTTAGCCCCTTCCACAGAACCTTATGGCTACACCTTC. This codes for CASSLAPSTEPYGYTF.

V gene TRBV4-1 combines with J gene TRBJ2-5, with TRBD1 identical over 7 bases. This CDR3 has 15 amino acids. Unmatched junction bases numbered 4, after V lost 1 base and J lost 2 bases. The germline V gene has CDR1 MGHRA and CDR2 YSYEKL. The CDR3 coding sequence is TGCGCCAGCAGCCAAGTGACAGGGCGGCAAGAGACCCAGTACTTC. It is translated as CASSQVTGRQETQYF.

This sequence joins TRBV28 and TRBJ2-7; TRBD1 matches at 10 bases. The V gene end was trimmed by 6 bases and the J gene end by 6 bases; junction bases not matched to a gene: 8. In germline, CDR1 is MDHEN, CDR2 SYDVKM. CDR3 length equals 14 residues. CDR3: CASSPTGQGGEQYF. The CDR3 coding sequence is TGTGCCAGCAGCCCAACAGGACAGGGGGGCGAGCAGTACTTC. The full variable domain, with the rest looked up from reference TRBV28 and TRBJ2-7, is DVKVTQSSRYLVKRTGEKVFLECVQDMDHENMFWYRQDPGLGLRLIYFSYDVKMKEKGDIPEGYSVSREKKERFSLILESASTNQTSMYLCASSPTGQGGEQYFGPGTRLTVT.

The chain has TRBV9 and TRBJ2-7, with a tentative D call TRBD1 (6 bases). Germline loops: CDR1 SGDLS, CDR2 YYNGEE. The CDR3 sequence is 15 residues long. V lost 0 bases to trimming and J lost 2 bases, with 12 bases between them. The CDR3 coding sequence is TGTGCCAGCAGCGTAGAGGGGACATCAGCCTACGAGCAGTACTTC. Translated: CASSVEGTSAYEQYF. Combining the CDR3 with reference TRBV9 and TRBJ2-7 gives the whole variable domain DSGVTQTPKHLITATGQRVTLRCSPRSGDLSVYWYQQSLDQGLQFLIQYYNGEERAKGNILERFSAQQFPDLHSELNLSSLELGDSALYFCASSVEGTSAYEQYFGPGTRLTVT.

The CDR3 protein is CASSPHGAYNEQFF. The CDR3 DNA reads as TGTGCCAGCAGCCCCCACGGAGCTTACAATGAGCAGTTCTTC. J is TRBJ2-1 and V is TRBV7-2, with no clear D. The CDR3 has 14 residues. Germline V CDR1 and CDR2: SGHTA, FQGNSA. Trimming pared 5 bases from V and 4 bases from J, leaving 12 bases between.

This sequence joins TRBV28 and TRBJ2-7; 9 bases line up with TRBD1. Germline V gives CDR1 MDHEN, CDR2 SYDVKM. V was clipped by 5 bases and J by 5 bases; unmatched bases: 25. This CDR3 region has 20 residues. This CDR3 reads CASSSLYLGIRDRVGDEQYF. The CDR3 DNA reads TGTGCCAGCAGTAGTTTATATTTGGGCATCCGGGACAGGGTAGGGGACGAGCAGTACTTC.

The rearrangement uses TRBV11-2 and TRBJ1-2; D not certain. The germline V gene encodes CDR1 SGHAT and CDR2 FQNNGV. This CDR3 is built from 12 residues. V lost 3 bases, J lost 10 bases, and 12 bases lay in between. In DNA, the CDR3 is TGTGCCAGCAGCTTTGGGTCGTCTATCTACACCTTC. It codes for CASSFGSSIYTF.

The chain employs TRBV13 and TRBJ2-5, with TRBD2 matching over 11 bases. Germline V gene lookup returns CDR1 PRHDT and CDR2 FYEKMQ (reference sequence). V lost 10 bases to trimming and J lost 1 base; unmatched junction nucleotides: 20. The CDR3 is 19 residues long. The CDR3 nucleotides are TGTGCCACGGACGGGAATCCTAGCGGGAGGCCTCGAGGCCAAGAGACCCAGTACTTC. Protein sequence: CATDGNPSGRPRGQETQYF.

The chain uses TRBV30 and TRBJ1-5, with D possibly matching TRBD1 (5 bases). V lost 5 bases and J 6 bases, leaving 17 bases between the germline ends. Germline V CDR1 and CDR2: GTSNPN, SVGIG (reference sequence). The CDR3 contains 14 residues. The CDR3 nucleotides read TGTGCCTGGGGATTGGGGCAGGGTTTTCAGCCCCAGCATTTT. Translated: CAWGLGQGFQPQHF.

The chain combines TRBV7-8 with TRBJ2-2; D is unresolved. V was trimmed by 2 bases and J by 1 base, leaving 11 bases between them. The CDR3 is 16 residues long. Germline loops: CDR1 SGHVS, CDR2 FQNEAQ. Here the CDR3 reads CASSLLLEVNTGELFF. As DNA, the CDR3 is TGTGCCAGCAGCTTACTGCTAGAAGTGAACACCGGGGAGCTGTTTTTT.

The J gene is TRBJ1-6, the V gene TRBV7-9; D remains ambiguous. This CDR3 contains 15 residues. The germline gives CDR1 SEHNR, CDR2 FQNEAQ (reference sequence). V lost 5 bases to trimming and J lost 3 bases, with 11 bases between them. Written as DNA, the CDR3 is TGTGCCAGCAGCCTCCCGCGCGGCTATAATTCACCCCTCCACTTT. Its protein is CASSLPRGYNSPLHF.

Of note for this clone: The sample carries other DNA sequences with the same CDR3. The chain recombines TRBV9 with TRBJ2-7, with TRBD1 identical over 11 bases. The CDR3 length is 14 residues. CDR1 and CDR2 from the germline V gene are SGDLS and YYNGEE. Trimming cost V 4 bases and J 4 bases; bases outside gene matches: 4. The CDR3 bases are TGTGCCAGCAGCACCGGGACAGGGGGTTACGAGCAGTACTTC. Its translation: CASSTGTGGYEQYF.

The chain carries TRBV27 and TRBJ2-7, with 9 bases matching TRBD1. Germline V gene lookup returns CDR1 MNHEY and CDR2 SMNVEV (reference sequence). V was pared by 0 bases and J by 1 base, with 7 bases of the junction left unmatched. The CDR3 has 17 amino acids. The CDR3 nucleotides read TGTGCCAGCAGTTTATCGGTAGGGGACAGGGTATCCTACGAGCAGTACTTC. Translating it yields CASSLSVGDRVSYEQYF.

The chain links TRBV7-3 to TRBJ2-1, with 7 bases that match TRBD2. CDR1 is SGHTA, CDR2 FQGTGA, per germline. Trimming took 0 bases from V and 8 from J; bases not matched to a gene: 10. The CDR3 length is 16 residues. CDR3 amino acids: CASSLTRGGSEDEQFF. DNA for the CDR3: TGTGCCAGCAGCTTAACGAGAGGCGGGAGCGAGGATGAGCAGTTCTTC.

The chain carries TRBV29-1 and TRBJ2-1, with 14 nucleotides matching TRBD2. V was clipped by 4 bases and J by 7 bases; unmatched bases: 6. Germline CDR1 is SQVTM and CDR2 is ANQGSEA. This CDR3 region has 15 residues. CDR3 sequence reads: CSVVYRTSGRNEQFF. The CDR3 coding sequence is TGCAGCGTTGTTTACCGGACTAGCGGGAGGAATGAGCAGTTCTTC.

This clone has only one observation. The chain combines TRBV27 with TRBJ2-3, with TRBD2 identical over 7 bases. The CDR3 totals 14 residues. Germline V gene sequence: CDR1 MNHEY, CDR2 SMNVEV (reference sequence). Trimming at V came to 8 bases and at J to 3 bases, leaving 8 bases not matched to a gene. CDR3 nucleotide sequence: TGTGCCAGCCACGTACGGGGAGGGACAGATACGCAGTATTTT. Translation gives CASHVRGGTDTQYF.

The chain is built from TRBV7-9 and TRBJ1-1; 11 positions agree with TRBD1. The V and J ends lost 3 bases and 0 bases, in that order; junction bases with no gene match: 0. The V gene's germline CDR1 is SEHNR and CDR2 FQNEAQ (reference sequence). This CDR3 is 15 amino acids long. The CDR3 DNA is TGTGCCAGCAGCTTGGACAGGGGGCTGAACACTGAAGCTTTCTTT. Amino acids: CASSLDRGLNTEAFF.

The rearrangement links TRBV27 to TRBJ2-5; the match to TRBD2 covers 8 bases. The CDR3 is made up of 13 amino acids. V trimming: 10 bases; J trimming: 5 bases; junction bases outside the gene matches: 9. CDR1 MNHEY and CDR2 SMNVEV come from the germline V gene (reference sequence). The CDR3 region is CATESRGGETQYF. The CDR3 nucleotides are TGTGCCACCGAATCACGGGGGGGTGAGACCCAGTACTTC.

The V gene is TRBV27, the J gene TRBJ2-1; TRBD2 matches at 8 bases. The CDR3 covers 15 residues. Germline V lookup: CDR1 MNHEY, CDR2 SMNVEV (reference sequence). V shed 8 bases and J 4 bases; nucleotides not matched to a gene: 10. The CDR3, as DNA: TGTGCCAGCCATGGAACCGGGACTAGGTACAATGAGCAGTTCTTC. It encodes CASHGTGTRYNEQFF.